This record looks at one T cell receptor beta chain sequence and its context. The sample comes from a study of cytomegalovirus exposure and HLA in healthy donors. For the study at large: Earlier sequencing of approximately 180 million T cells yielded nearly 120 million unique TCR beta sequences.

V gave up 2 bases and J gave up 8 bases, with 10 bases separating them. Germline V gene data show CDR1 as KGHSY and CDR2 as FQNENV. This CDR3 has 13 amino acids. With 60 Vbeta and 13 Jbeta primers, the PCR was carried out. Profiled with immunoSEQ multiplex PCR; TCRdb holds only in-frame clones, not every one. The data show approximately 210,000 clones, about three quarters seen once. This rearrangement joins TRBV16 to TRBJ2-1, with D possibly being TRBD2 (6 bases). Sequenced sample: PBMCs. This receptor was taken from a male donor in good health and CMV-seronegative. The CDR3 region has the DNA TGTGCCAGCAGCCAAACGGGAGCCCATGAGCAGTTCTTC. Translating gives CASSQTGAHEQFF.